This TCR beta chain was captured in a study of T-cell memory formation after mild COVID-19 (TCRdb year 2021). A note on the overall study: Most TCR sequence clusters were specific to one of the two donors. Longitudinal TCRalpha and TCRbeta repertoire sequencing tracked T-cell clones expanding and contracting after mild COVID-19 in a couple of donors. Two young, previously healthy adult volunteers, one female and one male, were included in the cohort.

A remark on this clonotype: The antigen this receptor binds is unknown. Within one base of it there is no much larger clone, and no base qualities were kept.

Findings and caveats that apply to the study as a whole: Contracting CD4+ clones were located mainly in the CM and EM memory subsets, whereas CD8+ clones were found to be enriched in EMRA. Only a couple of mild cases were covered by the study, and larger cohorts that include severe cases with pre-infection samples were considered necessary. Some responding clones were found in pre-infection memory, which suggests that pre-existing cross-reactive memory T cells took part in the SARS-CoV-2 response. Clones contracting from day 15 to 85 had balanced CD4/CD8 phenotypes, while a second wave expanding from day 15 to 37 was biased towards CD4+. Whether the second-wave clones peaking on day 37 were SARS-CoV-2 specific was not confirmed.

Ficoll-Paque density gradient centrifugation was used to isolate PBMCs. The sequencer was an Illumina NovaSeq 6000. TCRalpha and TCRbeta cDNA libraries were built by 5'RACE with constant-segment primers, adding sample barcodes and unique molecular identifiers. Trizol reagent was used to extract RNA from every sample. Libraries were amplified in two PCR steps, with a second sample barcode and Illumina TruSeq adapters added in the second step. The libraries were sequenced on an Illumina NovaSeq using 2 x 150 bp paired-end reads. Turning to the authors' computational methods: With migec v1.2.7, reads were demultiplexed and then collapsed into UMI-guided consensus sequences. Using mixcr v2.1.11, the UMI consensuses were aligned to TRA and TRB V and J templates and assembled into clonotypes. Expanded or contracted clonotypes were those called significant by both edgeR and NoisET, with noise models trained on biological replicates. For edgeR calls, the thresholds were a false discovery rate-adjusted p below 0.01 and a log2 fold-change of 1. As an exploratory analysis of dynamics, PCA with hierarchical clustering was applied to max-normalized trajectories of the 1000 most abundant clonotypes. The CD4 or CD8 phenotype of responding clones was assigned using the separately sequenced CD4+ and CD8+ repertoires. The raw public data were reprocessed by TCRdb itself: fastp quality trimming at Q25, MiXCR clonotype calling, in-frame beta chains only. Every entry covers one CDR3 protein and lists the most common genes and DNA from its rows. The V and J calls were determined by TCRdb, not by the authors. For this sample there are 550,000 to 650,000 distinct CDR3 sequences; 17% appear just once. The ten top clones hold about 8.6% of the sample.

The CDR3 starts with the cysteine, ends with the phenylalanine, and has 18 residues. Here the CDR3 DNA is all that survives: 54 bases in frame from base 1. V loses 6 bases of germline sequence and J loses 0 bases, and the interval between the two ends is 22 bases. CDR1 and CDR2 (SGDLS, YYNGEE) derive from the germline V gene. Sequenced input: PBMCs or a T cell subset sorted from them (not recorded which). The sequence was collected from an adult woman who had mild COVID-19 (a few samples of this study predate the infection). The sample titles of this study are shuffled in the database, so cell type and time point are left out; the donor was told from shared clones. The chain employs TRBV9 and TRBJ2-1; a tentative D match to TRBD2 spans 8 bases. The DNA reads as follows: TGTGCCAGCACCGCAGGGGGGATAAGCGGGAGCTCCTACAATGAGCAGTTCTTC. Translated, it gives CASTAGGISGSSYNEQFF.